One sample yielded the 29 T cell receptor beta chains listed below, sequenced in a study of T cells in Graves' hyperthyroidism and ophthalmopathy. Regions amplified from RNA transcripts were the TCR beta CDR3 regions. TCR CDR3 regions were first amplified by RT-PCR with HTBI primers. A single record per CDR3 protein comes from TCRdb applying MiXCR to the multiplex PCR reads. The top ten hold about 30% of the sample, which has approximately 480,000 distinct CDR3 sequences, about 20% seen once. Sequenced sample: blood. The origin of the receptors is a man younger than 35 with Graves' hyperthyroidism.

V is TRBV30 and J is TRBJ1-5; D is ambiguous. The CDR3 is made up of 13 amino acids. Germline CDR1 and CDR2: GTSNPN and SVGIG (reference sequence). The V end was cut by 2 bases, the J end by 0 bases, with 5 bases between. CDR3 region: CAWSFDSNQPQHF. Written as DNA, the CDR3 is TGTGCCTGGAGTTTTGATAGCAATCAGCCCCAGCATTTT.

This clonotype was picked up many times. This chain uses TRBV19 with TRBJ2-5, with D tentatively TRBD1 (6 bases). Germline V gene sequence: CDR1 LNHDA, CDR2 SQIVND (reference sequence). This CDR3 contains 15 residues. V lost 2 bases and J lost 4, with 14 bases in between. CDR3 loop: CASSIHRVDPETQYF. The CDR3 DNA sequence: TGTGCCAGTAGTATACACAGGGTGGACCCAGAGACCCAGTACTTC.

This clonotype occurred a few times. The chain has TRBV7-8 and TRBJ1-6; D call uncertain. CDR1 SGHVS and CDR2 FQNEAQ come from the germline V gene. The V gene lost 5 bases and the J gene lost 10 bases, with 18 bases spanning the gap. The CDR3 has 15 amino acids. CDR3 in DNA: TGTGCCAGCAGCCCAAGCCCCCCGGTCCGGTCACCCCTCCACTTT. Amino acid sequence: CASSPSPPVRSPLHF.

With regard to this clonotype: This sequence may be a read error, since a much larger clone differs from it by one base. This chain links TRBV5-1 with TRBJ2-7; D tentatively reads TRBD1 or TRBD2 (5 bases each). Germline-derived CDR1 and CDR2 are SGHRS and YFSETQ. This CDR3 comprises 14 residues. This chain's CDR3 is CASRSPGRSYGQYF. The CDR3 DNA reads as TGCGCCAGCAGGTCACCGGGACGGAGCTACGGGCAGTACTTC.

This clonotype was picked up many times. The J gene is TRBJ2-2, the V gene TRBV6-2 or TRBV6-3; 7 positions match TRBD2. There are 15 residues in the CDR3. The V segment lost 7 bases and the J segment 6 bases; nucleotides outside the gene matches: 11. Germline V lookup: CDR1 MNHEY, CDR2 SVGEGT. The DNA for the CDR3 is TGTGCCAGCAACCCTCGGGGAGGGATTCCCGGGGAGCTGTTTTTT. Protein: CASNPRGGIPGELFF.

The sample holds many counts of this clonotype. This chain joins TRBV12-3 or TRBV12-4 and TRBJ2-5, with TRBD1 identical over 8 bases. This CDR3 comprises 15 residues. V was pared by 1 base and J by 2 bases, with 3 bases of the junction left unmatched. CDR3 DNA sequence: TGTGCCAGCAGTTTAGACAGGGGGGAGCAAGAGACCCAGTACTTC. This sequence encodes CASSLDRGEQETQYF.

This clonotype was counted ten times or more. V usage is TRBV28 and J usage is TRBJ2-7; 12 positions match TRBD1. CDR1 and CDR2 (germline): MDHEN, SYDVKM. This CDR3 has 15 amino acids. J was trimmed by 7 bases and V by 6 bases; bases with no gene match: 10. In DNA form, the CDR3 reads TGTGCCAGCAGGCCCGGGACAGGGGGCTTGGGAGAGCAGTACTTC. Protein sequence: CASRPGTGGLGEQYF.

Of note for this clonotype: A clone one base away is much larger, so this may be a read error. The V and J genes are TRBV19 and TRBJ1-1; D gene uncertain. This CDR3 has 13 amino acids. V gave up 7 bases and J gave up 3 bases, with 12 bases separating them. Per the germline V gene, CDR1 is LNHDA and CDR2 is SQIVND (reference sequence). CDR3 DNA: TGTGCCAGTACCGCAGTGAGGGACACTGAAGCTTTCTTT. Translated: CASTAVRDTEAFF.

Many counts were recorded for this clonotype. The chain couples TRBV7-6 to TRBJ2-5; D not resolved. V lost 3 bases to trimming and J lost 2 bases, with 10 bases between them. Germline CDR1 SGHVS, CDR2 FNYEAQ. There are 14 residues in the CDR3. The CDR3 region has the DNA TGTGCCAGCAGCTTGGGTGAAGCACAAGAGACCCAGTACTTC. Protein product: CASSLGEAQETQYF.

This clonotype was detected ten times or more. The chain recombines TRBV2 with TRBJ1-2, with D uncertain. V gave up 8 bases and J gave up 3 bases, with 7 bases separating them. Germline V gives CDR1 SNHLY, CDR2 FYNNEI. The CDR3 loop spans 11 amino acids. CDR3 region: CASLLDYGYTF. The CDR3 region has the DNA TGTGCCAGCCTTCTGGACTATGGCTACACCTTC.

This clonotype was seen more than once but under ten times. The chain couples TRBV6-1 to TRBJ2-1, with a possible D match to TRBD2 (5 bases). The CDR3 totals 12 residues. The germline V gene encodes CDR1 MNHNS and CDR2 SASEGT. The V and J ends lost 5 bases and 9 bases respectively, with 11 bases between them. The CDR3 DNA follows: TGTGCCAGCAGTAAACCCCGGGGTGAGCAGTTCTTC. This sequence encodes CASSKPRGEQFF.

The CDR3 coding sequence is TGTGCCTGGAGTGGGGCACCTAATCAGCCCCAGCATTTT. This sequence encodes CAWSGAPNQPQHF. The chain has TRBV30 and TRBJ1-5; the D is unclear. Trimming left V 1 base short and J 4 bases short, with 8 bases between. The CDR3 consists of 13 residues. Germline values: CDR1 GTSNPN, CDR2 SVGIG (reference sequence).

This clonotype was detected ten times or more. The V gene is TRBV2, the J gene TRBJ1-5; D is undetermined. Trimming left V 3 bases short and J 10 bases short, with 10 bases between. This CDR3 comprises 12 residues. CDR1 SNHLY and CDR2 FYNNEI come from the germline V gene. Here the CDR3 reads CASSDLGLPQHF. CDR3 bases: TGTGCCAGCAGTGACTTGGGTCTACCCCAGCATTTT.

This chain connects TRBV4-2 to TRBJ2-7, with D perhaps assigned TRBD1 or TRBD2 (5 bases each). Trimming stripped 4 bases from V and 2 bases from J, with 18 bases between. The germline gives CDR1 LGHNA, CDR2 YNFKEQ. This CDR3 region has 16 residues. The CDR3 coding sequence is TGTGCCAGCAGCCTTTTGACCGGGACGCGACCCTACGAGCAGTACTTC. This gives the protein CASSLLTGTRPYEQYF.

At least ten counts were recorded for this clonotype. This rearrangement joins TRBV7-9 to TRBJ1-5; 10 bases align to TRBD1. Germline V gene sequence: CDR1 SEHNR, CDR2 FQNEAQ (reference sequence). After removal of 4 bases from V and 2 bases from J, the junction contained 2 bases not matched to a gene. The CDR3 runs to 15 residues. In nucleotides, the CDR3 is TGTGCCAGCAGCTACGGGACAGGGGGCAATCAGCCCCAGCATTTT. Protein sequence: CASSYGTGGNQPQHF.

V and J are TRBV6-9 and TRBJ1-5; D ambiguous. Germline assignment: CDR1 MNHGY and CDR2 SVAAGI. CDR3 length: 14 amino acids. The germline V and J ends were trimmed by 0 bases and 4 bases, with 7 bases remaining between them. CDR3 sequence reads: CASSYSNDNQPQHF. Here the CDR3 DNA reads TGTGCCAGCAGTTATTCTAACGATAATCAGCCCCAGCATTTT.

In this sample, this clonotype turned up many times. This chain joins TRBV7-9 and TRBJ2-2; no clear D gene. Looked up from germline, CDR1 is SEHNR and CDR2 is FQNEAQ (reference sequence). V lost 0 bases and J 4 bases, leaving 0 bases between the germline ends. The CDR3 consists of 12 residues. The CDR3 loop is CASSLATGELFF. The CDR3 DNA sequence: TGTGCCAGCAGCTTAGCCACCGGGGAGCTGTTTTTT. Drawing the rest from reference TRBV7-9 and TRBJ2-2, the complete variable domain is DTGVSQNPRHKITKRGQNVTFRCDPISEHNRLYWYRQTLGQGPEFLTYFQNEAQLEKSRLLSDRFSAERPKGSFSTLEIQRTEQGDSAMYLCASSLATGELFFGEGSRLTVL.

Comment on this clonotype: The junction departs from the called germline gene at one end, perhaps through a read error. The genes are TRBV24-1 and TRBJ1-1; the match to TRBD1 covers 10 bases. The CDR3 runs to 14 residues. Germline values: CDR1 KGHDR, CDR2 SFDVKD. The CDR3 protein is CATSDAGTGDEASF. CDR3 nucleotide sequence: TGTGCCACCAGTGACGCCGGGACAGGGGACGAAGCTTCCTTT.

The gene calls are TRBV25-1 and TRBJ1-1; D possibly corresponds to TRBD1 (5 bases). The germline CDR1 and CDR2 sequences are MGHDK and SYGVNS. Trimming shortened V by 5 bases and J by 7 bases, and 11 bases separated the two germline ends. This CDR3 has 12 residues. In DNA, the CDR3 is TGTGCCAGCAGTAGCCCAGGGCATGAAGCTTTCTTT. This encodes CASSSPGHEAFF.

In this sample, this clonotype turned up many times. The chain joins TRBV12-3 or TRBV12-4 to TRBJ1-2, with D perhaps matching TRBD1 (6 bases). There are 14 residues in the CDR3. Trimming cost V 4 bases and J 5 bases, with 14 bases left between them. Here the CDR3 DNA reads TGTGCCAGCAGTTCCGGATACAGGGTGTATGGCTACACCTTC. This sequence encodes CASSSGYRVYGYTF.

The chain uses TRBV12-3 or TRBV12-4 and TRBJ2-2, with unresolved D. This CDR3 has 15 residues. The ends were cut back, 0 bases at V and 7 bases at J, with 12 bases in the middle. The CDR3 loop is CASSLARSALGELFF. DNA of the CDR3: TGTGCCAGCAGTTTAGCGAGGTCAGCCCTCGGGGAGCTGTTTTTT.

This clonotype has ten or more counts. The V call is TRBV6-5, the J call TRBJ2-7; D could derive from TRBD1 or TRBD2 (5 bases each). The germline V and J ends were trimmed by 3 bases and 6 bases, with 15 bases remaining between them. Germline CDR1 is MNHEY and CDR2 is SVGAGI. CDR3 length equals 14 residues. The DNA of the CDR3 is TGTGCCAGCAGTTATGGGCACGAGAGGGGCGAGCAGTACTTC. Translation gives CASSYGHERGEQYF.

This clonotype has a count of ten or more. The rearrangement links TRBV7-9 to TRBJ1-3; 7 positions match TRBD1. V gave up 8 bases and J gave up 2 bases; unmatched junction bases: 9. The CDR3 length is 15 residues. CDR1 is SEHNR and CDR2 is FQNEAQ in the germline V gene (reference sequence). The CDR3 nucleotides are TGTGCCAGCCGCGAGGGGGCCCGGCCTGGAAACACCATATATTTT. Translated, it gives CASREGARPGNTIYF. The full variable domain, rest sourced from reference TRBV7-9 and TRBJ1-3, is DTGVSQNPRHKITKRGQNVTFRCDPISEHNRLYWYRQTLGQGPEFLTYFQNEAQLEKSRLLSDRFSAERPKGSFSTLEIQRTEQGDSAMYLCASREGARPGNTIYFGEGSWLTVV.

This clonotype was observed a handful of times. V usage is TRBV15 and J usage is TRBJ2-5; D is unresolved. CDR3 size: 15 residues. Germline assignment: CDR1 LNHNV and CDR2 YYDKDF (reference sequence). With 1 base removed from V and 2 bases from J, the gap between germline ends came to 11 bases. As DNA, the CDR3 is TGTGCCACCAGCAGAGGTTTCCTTTCTCAAGAGACCCAGTACTTC. Amino acids: CATSRGFLSQETQYF.

The chain carries TRBV9 and TRBJ1-6; D unresolved. V dropped 0 bases and J dropped 7 bases, with 2 bases sitting between them. The germline gives CDR1 SGDLS, CDR2 YYNGEE. CDR3 length: 12 residues. The CDR3 is CASSVGNSPLHF. Written as DNA, the CDR3 is TGTGCCAGCAGCGTAGGGAATTCACCCCTCCACTTT.

This chain uses TRBV6-1 with TRBJ2-7, with D uncertain. Between the trimmed V and J ends, which lost 6 bases and 6 bases, there was a span of 9 bases. Looked up from germline, CDR1 is MNHNS and CDR2 is SASEGT. The length of the CDR3 is 11 residues. Here the CDR3 reads CASRNQGEQYF. The CDR3 nucleotides read TGTGCCAGCAGAAACCAAGGCGAGCAGTACTTC.

The chain employs TRBV2 and TRBJ2-7; perhaps TRBD1 as D (5 bases). The CDR3 consists of 14 residues. CDR1 is SNHLY and CDR2 is FYNNEI in the germline V gene. Trimming left V 0 bases short and J 6 bases short, with 12 bases between. CDR3 sequence (DNA): TGTGCCAGCAGTGAAGCCCTCAGGGTTCGCGAGCAGTACTTC. Translation: CASSEALRVREQYF. Full variable domain (outside the CDR3, taken from reference TRBV2 and TRBJ2-7): EPEVTQTPSHQVTQMGQEVILRCVPISNHLYFYWYRQILGQKVEFLVSFYNNEISEKSEIFDDQFSVERPDGSNFTLKIRSTKLEDSAMYFCASSEALRVREQYFGPGTRLTVT.

This clonotype was counted many times. This sequence joins TRBV2 and TRBJ2-7; TRBD1 agrees at 7 bases. V gave up 8 bases and J gave up 0 bases; unmatched junction bases: 4. This CDR3 has 13 amino acids. Germline loops: CDR1 SNHLY, CDR2 FYNNEI. The DNA of the CDR3 is TGTGCCAGCCCGGGACAGTACTCCTACGAGCAGTACTTC. Translation: CASPGQYSYEQYF.

This clonotype was recorded many times. The chain employs TRBV5-1 and TRBJ1-1; possibly TRBD1 for D (5 bases). Trimming stripped 4 bases from V and 0 bases from J, with 22 bases between. The CDR3 runs to 18 residues. Germline assignment: CDR1 SGHRS and CDR2 YFSETQ. The CDR3 nucleotides are TGCGCCAGCAGCCCACGTTTGGGCGGGGGGTCTTTGAACACTGAAGCTTTCTTT. Amino acid sequence: CASSPRLGGGSLNTEAFF.